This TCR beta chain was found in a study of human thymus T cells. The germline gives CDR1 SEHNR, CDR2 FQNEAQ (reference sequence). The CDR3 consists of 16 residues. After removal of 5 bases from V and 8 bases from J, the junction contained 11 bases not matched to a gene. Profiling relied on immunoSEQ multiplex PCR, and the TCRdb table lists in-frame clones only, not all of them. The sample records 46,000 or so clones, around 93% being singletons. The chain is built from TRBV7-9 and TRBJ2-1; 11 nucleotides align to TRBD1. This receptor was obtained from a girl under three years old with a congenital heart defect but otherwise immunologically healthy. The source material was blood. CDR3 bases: TGTGCCAGCAGCCTATCCCCCGGGACAGGGGGACATGAGCAGTTCTTC. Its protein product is CASSLSPGTGGHEQFF.